Below are 2 T cell receptor beta chains sequenced from a single sample in a study of T cells in localized non-small cell lung cancer. Method: immunoSEQ multiplex PCR; TCRdb's copy keeps in-frame clones and lacks some. The table includes about 25,000 clones, roughly nine tenths detected once. Source: peripheral blood, taken before any cancer treatment. These receptors were taken from a man aged 35 to 69 with stage III squamous cell lung carcinoma.

The V and J genes are TRBV4-2 and TRBJ2-5; TRBD2 matches 7 bases. V lost 1 base and J lost 2; bases outside the gene matches: 7. CDR1 is LGHNA, CDR2 YNFKEQ, per germline. This CDR3 is 16 amino acids long. The CDR3 region is CASSQVGSGAQETQYF. The CDR3 bases are TGTGCCAGCAGCCAAGTGGGAAGCGGGGCACAAGAGACCCAGTACTTC.

J is TRBJ2-7 and V is TRBV4-3, with TRBD1 identical over 9 bases. Trimming cost V 1 base and J 0 bases; bases outside gene matches: 4. The CDR3 loop spans 16 amino acids. Looked up from germline, CDR1 is LGHNA and CDR2 is YSLEER. In DNA, the CDR3 is TGCGCCAGCAGCCAAGGCCGGGACAGGGTCTCCTACGAGCAGTACTTC. Translation gives CASSQGRDRVSYEQYF.